This record looks at one T cell receptor beta chain sequence and its context. Its target is not known. Study-wide points: Tumor Tregs overlapped most with tumor, then blood, naive CD4+ cells. Whole repertoires were not studied in the larger cohort, only one V-J beta rearrangement.

MiXCR, run by TCRdb on the 5' RACE reads, gives a single entry per CDR3 protein. The sample lists under 65,000 distinct CDR3 sequences, around 20% occurring once. V was pared by 4 bases and J by 1 base, with 12 bases between. CDR3 length: 14 amino acids. The germline V gene encodes CDR1 DFQATT and CDR2 SNEGSKA (reference sequence). The sorted Tregs were CD4+CD25+CD127-/low cells. This sequence joins TRBV20-1 and TRBJ2-3, with D maybe TRBD2 (6 bases). Sequencing was performed on tumor-infiltrating Tregs sorted from the breast tumor. This clonotype originated in a female donor with breast cancer. The DNA for the CDR3 is TGCAGTGCTAACGGGATAGCGGGCACAGATACGCAGTATTTT. Protein: CSANGIAGTDTQYF.